Presented here are 4 T cell receptor beta chains from one specimen sequenced in a study of T cell responses to AZD1222 COVID-19 vaccine. Profiling relied on immunoSEQ multiplex PCR, and the TCRdb table lists in-frame clones only, not all of them. There are tens of thousands of clones in the sample; 88% occur only once, and approximately 5.5% lies in the top ten. This material consisted of peripheral blood, taken on day 0 of AZD1222 vaccination. These receptor sequences come from an adult in good health.

V usage is TRBV5-1 and J usage is TRBJ1-2; TRBD1 agrees at 7 bases. The CDR3 length is 13 residues. CDR1 is SGHRS and CDR2 is YFSETQ in the germline V gene. V lost 4 bases to trimming and J lost 6 bases; unmatched junction nucleotides: 6. The CDR3 DNA reads as TGCGCCAGCAGCGGGTCAGGGGGACATGGCTACACCTTC. Translating gives CASSGSGGHGYTF. Filled out from reference TRBV5-1 and TRBJ1-2, the complete variable domain reads KAGVTQTPRYLIKTRGQQVTLSCSPISGHRSVSWYQQTPGQGLQFLFEYFSETQRNKGNFPGRFSGRQFSNSRSEMNVSTLELGDSALYLCASSGSGGHGYTFGSGTRLTVV.

The chain carries TRBV28 and TRBJ1-5, with D unresolved. The CDR3 has 16 amino acids. Per germline, CDR1 MDHEN and CDR2 SYDVKM. V was pared by 4 bases and J by 5 bases, with 18 bases between. The CDR3 nucleotides are TGTGCCAGCAGTTCACAAGGGATAACGTTGTATCAGCCCCAGCATTTT. As protein: CASSSQGITLYQPQHF. The full variable domain, in which reference TRBV28 and TRBJ1-5 provide the parts outside the CDR3, is DVKVTQSSRYLVKRTGEKVFLECVQDMDHENMFWYRQDPGLGLRLIYFSYDVKMKEKGDIPEGYSVSREKKERFSLILESASTNQTSMYLCASSSQGITLYQPQHFGDGTRLSIL.

The chain joins TRBV28 to TRBJ2-1, with 9 bases fitting TRBD2. Trimming took 1 base from V and 9 from J; bases not matched to a gene: 10. Germline V gene lookup returns CDR1 MDHEN and CDR2 SYDVKM. The CDR3 spans 16 residues. CDR3 in DNA: TGTGCCAGCAGTTTATTCCTAGCGGGGAGATCCAGTGAGCAGTTCTTC. Amino acids: CASSLFLAGRSSEQFF.

As for this clone: At one end the junction does not follow the germline gene, possibly because of a read error. The gene calls are TRBV28 and TRBJ2-3; tentatively, D is TRBD1 (5 bases). The CDR3 covers 14 residues. The germline CDR1 and CDR2 sequences are MDHEN and SYDVKM. The CDR3 here is CASSPGQGTDTQYF. For the CDR3, the DNA is TGTGCCAGCAGTCCTGGGCAGGGCACGGATACGCAGTATTTT.